This is a list of T cell receptor beta chains from one sample in a study of T and B cells in COVID-19 patients. TCRdb reanalysed the multiplex PCR reads using MiXCR and keeps one entry per CDR3 protein. This sample has about 5,200 distinct CDR3 sequences, with about 20% found just once. The sequenced sample was blood. Receptor source: a human donor who had recovered from COVID-19. Each CDR3 is given with its conserved first and last residue. D genes are given only for firm matches. Not every row has a clone size; where given, it reads once, few, many or a size class.

TRBV6-5,TRBJ1-4,medium-sized,.,CASSHLTGGMNNEKLFF,TGTGCCAGCAGTCATTTAACGGGCGGGATGAACAATGAAAAACTGTTTTTT
TRBV5-5,TRBJ1-2,medium-sized,.,CASSLAGARGYTF,TGTGCCAGCAGCTTGGCTGGGGCGAGGGGCTACACCTTC
TRBV7-9,TRBJ2-7,many,.,CASSRGGQRGEQYF,TGTGCCAGCAGCCGAGGCGGTCAAAGGGGCGAGCAGTACTTC
TRBV6-1,TRBJ1-6,medium-sized,TRBD1,CASSVQGQGNSPLHF,TGTGCCAGCAGTGTTCAGGGACAGGGCAATTCACCCCTCCACTTT
TRBV6-2/TRBV6-3,TRBJ2-7,medium-sized,.,CASTRGSHTYEQYF,TGTGCCTCCACCCGGGGGTCACACACCTACGAGCAGTACTTC
TRBV6-5,TRBJ2-2,medium-sized,.,CASSFRIGELFF,TGTGCCAGCAGTTTCAGGATCGGGGAGCTGTTTTTT
TRBV5-1,TRBJ2-2,many,TRBD1,CASSQQGALNTGELFF,TGCGCCAGCAGCCAGCAGGGGGCACTAAACACCGGGGAGCTGTTTTTT
TRBV6-1,TRBJ1-6,.,TRBD1,CASRKGTELNSPLHF,TGTGCCAGCAGGAAGGGGACAGAACTAAATTCACCCCTCCACTTT
TRBV5-1,TRBJ2-5,.,.,CASSSSAGGETQYF,TGCGCCAGCAGCTCCTCGGCGGGCGGTGAGACCCAGTACTTC
TRBV4-2,TRBJ2-1,few,TRBD2,CASSQEPSGGAGQFF,TGTGCCAGCAGCCAAGAGCCTAGCGGGGGGGCCGGGCAGTTCTTC
TRBV20-1,TRBJ2-5,.,.,CSARYPQGPGTQYF,TGCAGTGCTAGATATCCACAGGGCCCCGGGACCCAGTACTTC
TRBV19,TRBJ2-7,large,.,CASSRQSYEQYF,TGTGCCAGTAGTCGTCAGTCCTACGAGCAGTACTTC
TRBV6-1,TRBJ2-7,medium-sized,.,CASSEGMAVWAYEQYF,TGTGCCAGCAGTGAAGGGATGGCAGTATGGGCCTACGAGCAGTACTTC